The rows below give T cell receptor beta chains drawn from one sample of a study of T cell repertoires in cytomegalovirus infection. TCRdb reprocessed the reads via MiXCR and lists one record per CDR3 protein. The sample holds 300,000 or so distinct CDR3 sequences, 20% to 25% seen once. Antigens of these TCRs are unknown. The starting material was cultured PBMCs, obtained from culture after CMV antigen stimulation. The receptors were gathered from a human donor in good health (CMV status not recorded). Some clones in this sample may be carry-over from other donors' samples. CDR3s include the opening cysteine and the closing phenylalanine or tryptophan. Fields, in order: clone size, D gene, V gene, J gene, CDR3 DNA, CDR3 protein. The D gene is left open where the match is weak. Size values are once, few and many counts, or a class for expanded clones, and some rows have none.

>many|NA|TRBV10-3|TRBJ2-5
TGTGCCATCAGTGAGTCGCAAGGGGGTGAGACCCAGTACTTC
CAISESQGGETQYF
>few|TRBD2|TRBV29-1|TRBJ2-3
TGCAGCGCTTGGGGACTAGCGGGACAAGTTACGCAGTATTTT
CSAWGLAGQVTQYF
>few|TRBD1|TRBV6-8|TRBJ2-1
TGTGCCAGCAGTTATCACGCGACAGGGGGCGAGGCTGAGCAGTTCTTC
CASSYHATGGEAEQFF
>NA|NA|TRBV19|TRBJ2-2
TGTGCCAGTAGTCCCAAGGACAGCCCGAACACCGGGGAGCTCTTTTTT
CASSPKDSPNTGELFF
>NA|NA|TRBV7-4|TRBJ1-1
TGTGCCAGCAGCACCGGGACCGCGAACACTGAAGCTTTCTTT
CASSTGTANTEAFF
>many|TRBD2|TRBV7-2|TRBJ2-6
TGTGCCAGCAGCTTAGTGGGCGGGAGGGCTGGGGCCAACGTCCTGACTTTC
CASSLVGGRAGANVLTF
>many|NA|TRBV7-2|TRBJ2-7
TGTGCCAGCAGCTTAGGAGGGATCGAGCAGTACTTC
CASSLGGIEQYF
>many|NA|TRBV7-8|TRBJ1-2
TGTGCCAGCACCGAGGCCGGGACCTATGGCTACACCTTC
CASTEAGTYGYTF
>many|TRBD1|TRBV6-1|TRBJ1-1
TGTGCCAGCAGTGGAACCGGGACAGGGGGGAACACTGAAGCTTTCTTT
CASSGTGTGGNTEAFF
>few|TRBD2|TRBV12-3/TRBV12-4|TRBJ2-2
TGTGCCAGCAGTAGAGTAGCGGGAATCGCGAACACCGGGGAGCTGTTTTTT
CASSRVAGIANTGELFF
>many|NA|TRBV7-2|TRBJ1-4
TGTGCCAGCAGCCGTTATAATGAAAAACTGTTTTTT
CASSRYNEKLFF
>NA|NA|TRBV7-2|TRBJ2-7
TGTGCCAGCAGCTTAGGGATCCCAGACTACGAGCAGTACTTC
CASSLGIPDYEQYF
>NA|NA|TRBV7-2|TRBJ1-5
TGTGCCAGCAGTCGGGACCTTCTTCAACAGCCCCAGCATTTT
CASSRDLLQQPQHF
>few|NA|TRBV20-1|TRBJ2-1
TGCAGTGCTAGAGACCCCGGAGGTGTAGGATCGATCAATGAGCAGTTCTTC
CSARDPGGVGSINEQFF
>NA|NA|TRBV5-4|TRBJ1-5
TGTGCCAGCAGCCGAGCGGGGGCCGGTCAGCCCCAGCATTTT
CASSRAGAGQPQHF
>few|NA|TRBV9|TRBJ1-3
TGTGCCAGCAGCACCTCTGGAAACACCATATATTTT
CASSTSGNTIYF
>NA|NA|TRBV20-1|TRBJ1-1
TGCAGTGCTGGCCTACAGGGAGTCACTGAAGCTTTCTTT
CSAGLQGVTEAFF
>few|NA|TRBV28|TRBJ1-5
TGTGCCAGCAGTTTCCCCGAGGGACGGAGCACTTATAGCAATCAGCCCCAGCATTTT
CASSFPEGRSTYSNQPQHF